Detailed here is one TCR beta chain. The CDR3 has 15 residues. Looked up from germline, CDR1 is SGHTA and CDR2 is FQGNSA. With 2 bases removed from V and 0 bases from J, the gap between germline ends came to 10 bases. The authors ran a second PCR of roughly 6 to 11 cycles using a sample-barcoded 5' primer and a J-beta primer mix. TCRdb called the 5' RACE reads again in MiXCR, with one record for every CDR3 protein. The repertoire consists of around 1.5 million distinct CDR3 sequences, with 42% occurring once and the leading ten covering 7% to 9%. These data originate in a study of blood T cells in healthy people across ages.

The material sequenced was blood. The chain combines TRBV7-2 with TRBJ1-1, with a possible D match to TRBD1 (5 bases). The receptor's source is a woman aged 18-29 years in good health. DNA of the CDR3: TGTGCCAGCAGCTTAATAGCAGGGATGAACACTGAAGCTTTCTTT. Translating gives CASSLIAGMNTEAFF.